This is a list of T cell receptor beta chains from one sample in a study of T cell responses to AZD1222 COVID-19 vaccine. Generated by immunoSEQ multiplex PCR, the TCRdb table keeps only in-frame clones and is missing some. The sample carries 55,000 to 80,000 clones, approximately 80% recorded once. The sequenced sample was peripheral blood, obtained on day 0 of AZD1222 vaccination. The receptors were sampled from an adult in good health. The CDR3 runs from the conserved cysteine through the conserved F or W. Fields, in order: J gene, D gene, CDR3 length, clone size, V gene, CDR3 protein, CDR3 DNA. A D gene is named only where the DNA matches it firmly. Clone size is not always given. Where it is, it says once, few, many or a class for expanded clones.

>TRBJ1-6|-|15|-|TRBV14
CASSQVGGSNSPLHF
TGTGCCAGCAGCCAAGTCGGAGGGTCCAATTCACCCCTCCACTTT
>TRBJ1-4|TRBD1|14|-|TRBV28
CASNERGRVEKLFF
TGTGCCAGCAATGAAAGGGGGCGCGTTGAAAAACTGTTTTTT
>TRBJ2-5|TRBD2|16|few|TRBV7-2
CASSLVSGRGQETQYF
TGTGCCAGCAGCTTAGTGAGCGGGAGGGGCCAAGAGACCCAGTACTTC
>TRBJ2-5|-|14|-|TRBV7-9
CASSLEEYQETQYF
TGTGCCAGCAGCTTAGAAGAGTACCAAGAGACCCAGTACTTC
>TRBJ2-5|-|15|-|TRBV11-2
CASSLVGFTGETQYF
TGTGCCAGCAGCTTAGTAGGGTTCACAGGGGAGACCCAGTACTTC
>TRBJ2-1|-|16|-|TRBV6-4
CASSDSGQNPYNEQFF
TGTGCCAGCAGTGACTCGGGGCAGAACCCCTACAATGAGCAGTTCTTC
>TRBJ1-2|TRBD1|18|few|TRBV4-3
CASSPVEGQGDGMGGYTF
TGCGCCAGCAGCCCCGTCGAGGGACAGGGGGATGGGATGGGTGGCTACACCTTC
>TRBJ1-3|-|15|-|TRBV6-5
CASSYSWGSGNTIYF
TGTGCCAGCAGTTATTCTTGGGGTTCTGGAAACACCATATATTTT
>TRBJ1-5|-|13|-|TRBV18
CASSPDSNQPQHF
TGTGCCAGCTCACCTGATAGCAATCAGCCCCAGCATTTT
>TRBJ1-2|-|14|-|TRBV5-4
CASSLNGAIYGYTF
TGTGCCAGCAGCTTGAATGGGGCCATATATGGCTACACCTTC
>TRBJ2-7|TRBD2|17|once|TRBV4-3
CASSQALGASGTYEQYF
TGCGCCAGCAGCCAAGCACTGGGGGCTAGCGGGACCTACGAGCAGTACTTC
>TRBJ2-3|-|14|-|TRBV6-5
CASIRTPVGDAQYF
TGTGCCAGCATAAGGACGCCAGTTGGAGACGCGCAGTATTTT
>TRBJ1-4|-|15|many|TRBV19
CASSTRRGEGEKLFF
TGTGCCAGTAGTACGCGGAGAGGGGAGGGTGAAAAACTGTTTTTT
>TRBJ2-7|-|14|many|TRBV6-1
CASSDFVSNYEQYF
TGTGCCAGCAGTGATTTTGTCAGTAACTACGAGCAGTACTTC
>TRBJ2-7|-|15|few|TRBV4-3
CASSQTRQFTYEQYF
TGCGCCAGCAGCCAAACCCGACAGTTTACCTACGAGCAGTACTTC
>TRBJ2-7|-|15|-|TRBV7-2
CASSLAEAGWYEQYF
TGTGCCAGCAGCTTAGCAGAGGCGGGGTGGTACGAGCAGTACTTC
>TRBJ2-7|-|16|-|TRBV6-5
CASSYGSPGMGYEQYF
TGTGCCAGCAGTTACGGTTCTCCGGGGATGGGCTACGAGCAGTACTTC
>TRBJ1-2|-|16|-|TRBV7-9
CASSPLSSPLSYGYTF
TGTGCCAGCAGCCCCCTTTCAAGCCCTTTGAGTTATGGCTACACCTTC
>TRBJ1-5|-|12|-|TRBV7-2
CASSIPGEPQHF
TGTGCCAGCAGCATCCCAGGGGAGCCCCAGCATTTT
>TRBJ2-2|TRBD1|15|medium-sized|TRBV4-1
CASSPGTGYTGELFF
TGCGCCAGCAGCCCGGGGACAGGGTACACCGGGGAGCTGTTTTTT
>TRBJ2-5|TRBD2|15|many|TRBV6-2/TRBV6-3
CASSVAGGLVETQYF
TGTGCCAGCAGTGTAGCGGGGGGGCTGGTCGAGACCCAGTACTTC
>TRBJ2-2|-|13|-|TRBV18
CASSPPPPGELFF
TGTGCCAGCTCACCACCGCCGCCCGGGGAGCTGTTTTTT
>TRBJ2-5|TRBD2|15|-|TRBV5-4
CASRGGTSGQETQYF
TGTGCCAGCAGGGGGGGGACTAGCGGTCAAGAGACCCAGTACTTC
>TRBJ1-1|-|11|-|TRBV6-2/TRBV6-3
CASSSRTEAFF
TGTGCCAGCAGTTCGCGCACTGAAGCTTTCTTT
>TRBJ2-1|TRBD2|14|-|TRBV6-5
CASTSGGSYNEQFF
TGTGCCAGCACTAGCGGGGGCTCCTACAATGAGCAGTTCTTC
>TRBJ1-2|-|13|-|TRBV19
CASSISGEYGYTF
TGTGCCAGTAGTATTTCGGGGGAGTATGGCTACACCTTC
>TRBJ1-2|-|15|-|TRBV9
CASSEWDTGSDGYTF
TGTGCCAGCAGCGAGTGGGACACCGGATCTGATGGCTACACCTTC
>TRBJ2-7|-|12|-|TRBV10-3
CAISDQGYEQYF
TGTGCCATCAGTGACCAGGGATACGAGCAGTACTTC
>TRBJ2-7|TRBD1|14|few|TRBV7-9
CASSTQGQGYEQYF
TGTGCCAGCAGCACGCAGGGACAGGGCTACGAGCAGTACTTC
>TRBJ1-1|-|14|once|TRBV28
CASSRPRGTSEAFF
TGTGCCAGCAGCCGACCGCGGGGGACATCTGAAGCTTTCTTT